The sequence of this T cell receptor (beta chain) was determined in a study of cytomegalovirus exposure and HLA in healthy donors. Of note for this clone: Its specificity is not known.

This table comes from immunoSEQ multiplex PCR, and its TCRdb copy is limited to in-frame clones, with some not included. The profile shows roughly 280,000 clones, 65% to 90% of them singletons. Study findings and constraints: The finding came from a later analysis; first-cohort TCR clusters tended to co-occur in the roughly 110 validation repertoires.

The CDR3 covers 14 residues. Germline values: CDR1 SGHDN, CDR2 FVKESK. Trimming took 0 bases from V and 10 from J, leaving 12 bases between them. The TCR comes from a woman younger than 30 in good health and CMV-seronegative. The chain employs TRBV14 and TRBJ1-4; D uncertain. Sample: PBMCs. The CDR3 region is CASSQDSTDGKLFF. The CDR3 nucleotides read TGTGCCAGCAGCCAAGATTCAACAGATGGAAAACTGTTTTTT.